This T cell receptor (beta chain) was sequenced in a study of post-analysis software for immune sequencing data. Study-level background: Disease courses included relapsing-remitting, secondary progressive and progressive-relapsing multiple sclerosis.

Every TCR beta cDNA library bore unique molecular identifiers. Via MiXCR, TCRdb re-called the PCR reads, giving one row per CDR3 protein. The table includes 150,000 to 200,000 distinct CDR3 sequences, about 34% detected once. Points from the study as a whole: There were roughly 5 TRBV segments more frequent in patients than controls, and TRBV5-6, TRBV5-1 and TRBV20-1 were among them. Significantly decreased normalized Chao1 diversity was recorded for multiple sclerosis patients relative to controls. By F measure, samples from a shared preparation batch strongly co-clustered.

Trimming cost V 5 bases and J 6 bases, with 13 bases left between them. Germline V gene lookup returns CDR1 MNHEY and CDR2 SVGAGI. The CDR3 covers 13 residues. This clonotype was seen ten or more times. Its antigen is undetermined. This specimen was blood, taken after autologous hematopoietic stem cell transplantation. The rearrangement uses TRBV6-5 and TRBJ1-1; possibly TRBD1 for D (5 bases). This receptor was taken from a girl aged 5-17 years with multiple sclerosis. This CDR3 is CASSHGGGSEAFF. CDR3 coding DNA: TGTGCCAGCAGTCATGGGGGGGGGTCTGAAGCTTTCTTT.